This paragraph reports one TCR beta chain. This sample was taken from a study of cytomegalovirus exposure and HLA in healthy donors. PCR used 60 Vbeta primers and 13 Jbeta primers. Data came from immunoSEQ multiplex PCR; TCRdb stores just in-frame clones and leaves some out. The repertoire holds some 110,000 clones, with just over 75% as singletons. The V gene's germline CDR1 is LNHDA and CDR2 SQIVND (reference sequence). The CDR3 has 15 amino acids. Unmatched junction bases numbered 4, after V lost 5 bases and J lost 0 bases. The sequencing sample was made of PBMCs. The receptor's source is a middle-aged man in good health and CMV-seropositive. The chain has TRBV19 and TRBJ1-5; 7 bases fit TRBD1. CDR3 coding DNA: TGTGCCAGTAGTCCGACAGGGCATAGCAATCAGCCCCAGCATTTT. Encoded protein: CASSPTGHSNQPQHF.